This T cell receptor (beta chain) was profiled in a study of blood T cells in healthy people across ages. Notes on this clonotype: Antigen: not known.

V lost 3 bases and J lost 7, with 13 bases in between. The CDR3 is made up of 14 amino acids. Per germline, CDR1 MDHEN and CDR2 SYDVKM. The second PCR ran about 6 to 11 cycles with a sample-barcoded 5' primer and J-beta primers. TCRdb passed the 5' RACE reads through MiXCR, listing each CDR3 protein once. The table records hundreds of thousands of distinct CDR3 sequences, under 30% of them present only once. Points from the study as a whole: TCR beta diversity per million T cells fell roughly linearly with age. Naive and antigen-experienced cells could not be conclusively compared, given unsorted PBMCs.

This clonotype originated in a woman over 75 in good health. Source material: blood. The chain recombines TRBV28 with TRBJ1-5, with a possible D match to TRBD1 (6 bases). CDR3 protein: CASSFSDRYQPQHF. The CDR3 DNA sequence: TGTGCCAGCAGTTTTAGTGACAGGTACCAGCCCCAGCATTTT.